The clone carrying this T cell receptor beta chain was counted a few times. The antigen remains undetermined. The data belong to a study of regulatory T cells in long-lasting Graves disease. To make TCR beta libraries, researchers used iRepertoire HTBI primers and Arm-PCR of CDR3 regions. In TCRdb, the multiplex PCR reads were re-called with MiXCR into one record per CDR3 protein. The sample has roughly 510,000 distinct CDR3 sequences; 15% to 20% are singletons. Findings of the study overall: Blood alone, not thyroid tissue, was studied. Persistent cases favored TRBV28, TRBJ1-2 and TRBJ2-5.

Time point: newly diagnosed GD, antithyroid drugs for less than 3 months. The TCR library was made from RNA extracted from PBMCs. This CDR3 is 14 amino acids long. Trimming removed 5 bases from V and 5 bases from J, with 12 bases in between. Germline assignment: CDR1 SGHVS and CDR2 FNYEAQ. These data also featured in a second study, about T cells in Graves' hyperthyroidism and ophthalmopathy. That paper adds: The HTBI primer set served for first-round RT-PCR of the TCR CDR3. Peripheral blood also featured most of the thyroid clonotypes expanded above 0.001.

The sample here was peripheral blood mononuclear cells (PBMCs), taken at new diagnosis, from a patient treated with antithyroid drugs. The rearrangement uses TRBV7-6 and TRBJ2-2; D is uncertain. The origin of this receptor is a man aged 18-30 years with Graves disease. CDR3 nucleotides: TGTGCCAGCAGCCCACAACTATGGACCGGGGAGCTGTTTTTT. Translating gives CASSPQLWTGELFF.